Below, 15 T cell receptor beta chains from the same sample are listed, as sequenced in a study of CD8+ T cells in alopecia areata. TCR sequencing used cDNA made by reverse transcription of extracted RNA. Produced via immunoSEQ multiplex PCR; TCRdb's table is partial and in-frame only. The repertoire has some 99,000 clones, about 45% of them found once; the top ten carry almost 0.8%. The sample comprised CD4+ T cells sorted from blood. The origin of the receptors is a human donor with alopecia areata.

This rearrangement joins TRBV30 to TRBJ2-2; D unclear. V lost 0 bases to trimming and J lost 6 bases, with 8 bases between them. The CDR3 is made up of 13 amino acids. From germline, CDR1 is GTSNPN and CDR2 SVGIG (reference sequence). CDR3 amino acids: CAWSVTWSGELFF. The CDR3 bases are TGTGCCTGGAGTGTAACTTGGTCCGGGGAGCTGTTTTTT. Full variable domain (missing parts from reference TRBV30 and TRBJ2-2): SQTIHQWPATLVQPVGSPLSLECTVEGTSNPNLYWYRQAAGRGLQLLFYSVGIGQISSEVPQNLSASRPQDRQFILSSKKLLLSDSGFYLCAWSVTWSGELFFGEGSRLTVL.

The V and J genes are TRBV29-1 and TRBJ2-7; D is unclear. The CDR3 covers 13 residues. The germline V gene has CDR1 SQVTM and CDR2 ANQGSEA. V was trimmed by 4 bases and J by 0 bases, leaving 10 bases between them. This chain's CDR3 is CSVARTASYEQYF. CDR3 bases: TGCAGCGTTGCCCGGACGGCCTCCTACGAGCAGTACTTC.

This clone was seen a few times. In nucleotides, the CDR3 is TGTGCCAGTAGCGGGCGGATGTGGGGCAAAAACATTCAGTACTTC. It translates to CASSGRMWGKNIQYF. This chain links TRBV19 with TRBJ2-4; no clear D. V lost 6 bases and J 3 bases, leaving 15 bases between the germline ends. The CDR3 sequence is 15 residues long. Per the germline V gene, CDR1 is LNHDA and CDR2 is SQIVND (reference sequence). The complete variable domain, with remaining parts taken from reference TRBV19 and TRBJ2-4, reads DGGITQSPKYLFRKEGQNVTLSCEQNLNHDAMYWYRQDPGQGLRLIYYSQIVNDFQKGDIAEGYSVSREKKESFPLTVTSAQKNPTAFYLCASSGRMWGKNIQYFGAGTRLSVL.

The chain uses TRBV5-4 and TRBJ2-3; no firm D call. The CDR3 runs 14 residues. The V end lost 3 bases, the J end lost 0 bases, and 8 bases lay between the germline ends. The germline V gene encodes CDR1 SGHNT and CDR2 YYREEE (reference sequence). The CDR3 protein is CASSWTDSTDTQYF. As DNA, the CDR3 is TGTGCCAGCAGCTGGACGGATAGCACAGATACGCAGTATTTT. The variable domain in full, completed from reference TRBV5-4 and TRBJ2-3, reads ETGVTQSPTHLIKTRGQQVTLRCSSQSGHNTVSWYQQALGQGPQFIFQYYREEENGRGNFPPRFSGLQFPNYSSELNVNALELDDSALYLCASSWTDSTDTQYFGPGTRLTVL.

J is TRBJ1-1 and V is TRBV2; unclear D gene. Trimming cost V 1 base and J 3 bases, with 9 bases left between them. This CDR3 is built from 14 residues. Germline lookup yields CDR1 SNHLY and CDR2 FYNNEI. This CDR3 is CASSEGRGDTEAFF. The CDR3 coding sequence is TGTGCCAGCAGTGAAGGCCGGGGAGACACTGAAGCTTTCTTT.

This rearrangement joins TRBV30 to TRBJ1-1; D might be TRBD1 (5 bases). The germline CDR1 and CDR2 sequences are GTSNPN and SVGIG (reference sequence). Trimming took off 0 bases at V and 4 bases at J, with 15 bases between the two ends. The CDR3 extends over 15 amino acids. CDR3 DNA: TGTGCCTGGAGTGTAGAGGGGCGCTGGGGCACTGAAGCTTTCTTT. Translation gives CAWSVEGRWGTEAFF.

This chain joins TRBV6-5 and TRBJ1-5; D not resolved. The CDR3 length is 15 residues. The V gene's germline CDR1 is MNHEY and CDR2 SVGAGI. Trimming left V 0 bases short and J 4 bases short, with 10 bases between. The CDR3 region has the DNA TGTGCCAGCAGTTACTCGGGGAGAAATAATCAGCCCCAGCATTTT. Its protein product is CASSYSGRNNQPQHF.

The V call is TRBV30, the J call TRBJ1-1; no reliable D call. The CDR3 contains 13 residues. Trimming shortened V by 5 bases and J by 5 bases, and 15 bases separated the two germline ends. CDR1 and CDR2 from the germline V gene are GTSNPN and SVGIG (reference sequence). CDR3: CAWHTRSGTEAFF. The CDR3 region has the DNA TGTGCCTGGCATACTAGATCGGGGACTGAAGCTTTCTTT.

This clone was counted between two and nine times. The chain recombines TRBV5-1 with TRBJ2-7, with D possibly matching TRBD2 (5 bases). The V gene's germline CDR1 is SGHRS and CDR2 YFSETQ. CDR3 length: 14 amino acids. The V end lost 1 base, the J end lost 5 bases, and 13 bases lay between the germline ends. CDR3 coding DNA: TGCGCCAGCAGCTTGCGGCGGGCAGAGGACGAGCAGTACTTC. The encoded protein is CASSLRRAEDEQYF.

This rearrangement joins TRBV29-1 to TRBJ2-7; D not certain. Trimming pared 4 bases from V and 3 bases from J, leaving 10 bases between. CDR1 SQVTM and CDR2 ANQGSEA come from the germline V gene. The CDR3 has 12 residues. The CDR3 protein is CSVVLGLYEQYF. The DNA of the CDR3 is TGCAGCGTTGTCCTGGGCCTCTACGAGCAGTACTTC.

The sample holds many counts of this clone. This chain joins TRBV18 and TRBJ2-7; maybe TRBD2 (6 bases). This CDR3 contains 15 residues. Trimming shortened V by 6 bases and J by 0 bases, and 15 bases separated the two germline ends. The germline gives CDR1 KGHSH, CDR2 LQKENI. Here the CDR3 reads CASSPRTGVSYEQYF. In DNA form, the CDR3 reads TGTGCCAGCTCTCCCAGGACGGGAGTCTCCTACGAGCAGTACTTC.

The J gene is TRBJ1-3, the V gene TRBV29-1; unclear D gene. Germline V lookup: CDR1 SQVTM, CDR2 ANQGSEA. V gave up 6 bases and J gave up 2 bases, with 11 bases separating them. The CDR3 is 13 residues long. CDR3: CSVMKGTGNTIYF. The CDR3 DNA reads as TGCAGCGTGATGAAAGGGACTGGAAACACCATATATTTT.

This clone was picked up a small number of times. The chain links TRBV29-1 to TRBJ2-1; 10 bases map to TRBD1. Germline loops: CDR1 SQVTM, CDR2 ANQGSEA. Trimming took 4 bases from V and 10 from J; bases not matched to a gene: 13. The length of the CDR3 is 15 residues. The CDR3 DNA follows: TGCAGCGTTGGCCCGGGACAGGGGACTCCCAGAGAGCAGTTCTTC. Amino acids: CSVGPGQGTPREQFF.

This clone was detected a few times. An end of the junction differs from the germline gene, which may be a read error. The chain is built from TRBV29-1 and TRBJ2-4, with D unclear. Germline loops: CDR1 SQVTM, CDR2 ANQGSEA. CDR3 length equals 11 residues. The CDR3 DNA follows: TGCAGTGTTGGGCACTCGGACATTCAGTACTTC. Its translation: CSVGHSDIQYF.

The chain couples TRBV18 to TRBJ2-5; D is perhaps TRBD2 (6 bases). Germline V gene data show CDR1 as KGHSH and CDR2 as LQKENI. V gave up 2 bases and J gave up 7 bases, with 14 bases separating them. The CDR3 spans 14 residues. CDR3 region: CASSPSIQEGTQYF. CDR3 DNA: TGTGCCAGCTCACCAAGTATTCAGGAGGGGACCCAGTACTTC.